This T cell receptor beta chain derives from a study of early T cells in non-severe SARS-CoV-2 infection. This clonotype was picked up a small number of times. In TCRdb, the 5' RACE reads were re-called with MiXCR into one record per CDR3 protein. The sample yields about 50,000 distinct CDR3 sequences, about 10% seen once. Germline loops: CDR1 SGHTA, CDR2 FQGNSA. The CDR3 loop spans 15 amino acids. V was pared by 3 bases and J by 4 bases, with 6 bases of the junction left unmatched. The chain carries TRBV7-2 and TRBJ2-1; 7 bases fit TRBD2. This TCR derives from an adult who was a healthcare worker with PCR-confirmed SARS-CoV-2 infection or an uninfected control (not recorded which). Sequencing input: whole blood. The CDR3 spells CASSFSPSGYNEQFF. For the CDR3, the DNA is TGTGCCAGCAGCTTCAGCCCTAGCGGTTACAATGAGCAGTTCTTC.